The clone carrying this T cell receptor (beta chain) came up a few times. These data originate in a study of early T cells in non-severe SARS-CoV-2 infection. Study overall: Chains stayed unpaired after sequencing of bulk RNA from unsorted whole blood.

Separate cDNA molecules each had unique molecular identifiers attached to them. Each CDR3 protein gets one entry after TCRdb re-called the 5' RACE reads with MiXCR. Among some 82,000 distinct CDR3 sequences listed, 9.5% to 15% were seen once. The CDR3 runs 15 residues. CDR1 is SGHKS, CDR2 YYEKEE, per germline (reference sequence). The germline V and J ends were trimmed by 2 bases and 7 bases, with 16 bases remaining between them. J is TRBJ1-5 and V is TRBV5-5; D might be TRBD1 (6 bases). Source: whole blood, taken at baseline. This clonotype was obtained from an adult who was a healthcare worker with PCR-confirmed SARS-CoV-2 infection or an uninfected control (not recorded which). This CDR3 reads CASSFMNREGQPQHF. CDR3 DNA sequence: TGTGCCAGCAGCTTTATGAACAGGGAGGGGCAGCCCCAGCATTTT.